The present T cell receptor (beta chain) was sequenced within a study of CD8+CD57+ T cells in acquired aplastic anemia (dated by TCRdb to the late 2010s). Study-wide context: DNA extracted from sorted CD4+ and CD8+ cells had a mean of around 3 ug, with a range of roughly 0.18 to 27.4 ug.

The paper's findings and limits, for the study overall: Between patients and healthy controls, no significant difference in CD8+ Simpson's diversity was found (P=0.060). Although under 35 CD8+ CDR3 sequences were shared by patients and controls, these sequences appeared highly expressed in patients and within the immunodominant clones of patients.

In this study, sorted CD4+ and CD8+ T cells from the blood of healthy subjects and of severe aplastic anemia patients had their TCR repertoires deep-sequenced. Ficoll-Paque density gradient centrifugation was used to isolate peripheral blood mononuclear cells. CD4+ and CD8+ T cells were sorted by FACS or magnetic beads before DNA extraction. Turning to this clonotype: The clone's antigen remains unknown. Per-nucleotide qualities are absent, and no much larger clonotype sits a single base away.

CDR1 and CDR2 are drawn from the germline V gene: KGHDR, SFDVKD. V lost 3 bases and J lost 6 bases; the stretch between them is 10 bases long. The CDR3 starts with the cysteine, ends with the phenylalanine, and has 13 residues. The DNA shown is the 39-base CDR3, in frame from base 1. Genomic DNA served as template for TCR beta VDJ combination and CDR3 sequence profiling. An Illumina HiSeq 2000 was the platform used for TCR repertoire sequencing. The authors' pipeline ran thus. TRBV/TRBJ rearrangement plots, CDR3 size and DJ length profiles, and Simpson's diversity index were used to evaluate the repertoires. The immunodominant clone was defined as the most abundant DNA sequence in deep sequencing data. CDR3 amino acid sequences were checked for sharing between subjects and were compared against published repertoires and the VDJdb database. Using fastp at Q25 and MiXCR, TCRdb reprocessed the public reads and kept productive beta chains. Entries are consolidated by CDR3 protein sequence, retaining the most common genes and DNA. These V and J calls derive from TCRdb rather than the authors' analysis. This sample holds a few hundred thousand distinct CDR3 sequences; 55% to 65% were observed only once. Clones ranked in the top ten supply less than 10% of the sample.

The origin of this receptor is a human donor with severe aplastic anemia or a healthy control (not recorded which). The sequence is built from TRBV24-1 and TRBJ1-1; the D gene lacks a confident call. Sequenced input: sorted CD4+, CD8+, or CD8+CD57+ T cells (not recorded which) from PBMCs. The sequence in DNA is TGTGCCACCAGTGATCCCTCGATTCCTGAAGCTTTCTTT. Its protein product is CATSDPSIPEAFF.